One and the same sample provided the 10 T cell receptor beta chains below, sequenced in a study of shared clonotypes between healthy human individuals. Sequencing used immunoSEQ multiplex PCR; TCRdb keeps in-frame clones, though not all of them. The table includes around 2.5 million clones, under 95% detected once. The sample comprised naive CD4+ T cells from PBMCs. The sample's subset: CD45RA+ positively selected. The receptors come from a young man in good health. Some clones in this sample may be carry-over from other donors' samples.

The chain carries TRBV10-3 and TRBJ2-3; D gene uncertain. V was cut by 1 base and J by 2 bases, with 16 bases left in between. Germline CDR1 ENHRY, CDR2 SYGVKD. The CDR3 length is 17 residues. The chain's CDR3 is CAISEWVAPRDTDTQYF. The CDR3 region has the DNA TGTGCCATCAGTGAGTGGGTAGCACCAAGGGACACAGATACGCAGTATTTT.

This chain links TRBV7-9 with TRBJ2-7; D might be TRBD1 (5 bases). The V end lost 1 base, the J end lost 3 bases, and 19 bases lay between the germline ends. CDR3 size: 17 residues. Germline V gives CDR1 SEHNR, CDR2 FQNEAQ (reference sequence). The CDR3 coding sequence is TGTGCCAGCAGCTTAGTTAGTACAGGACCCAGAGGCTACGAGCAGTACTTC. It specifies CASSLVSTGPRGYEQYF.

The chain couples TRBV28 to TRBJ1-2, with a tentative D call TRBD1 (6 bases). V was cut by 5 bases and J by 9 bases, with 13 bases left in between. The CDR3 length is 12 residues. Germline-derived CDR1 and CDR2 are MDHEN and SYDVKM. DNA of the CDR3: TGTGCCAGCAGTACAACAGGGAAGCGCTACACCTTC. Protein product: CASSTTGKRYTF.

The chain is built from TRBV28 and TRBJ2-7, with D unclear. V was pared by 6 bases and J by 9 bases, with 24 bases between. The CDR3 contains 15 residues. Looked up from germline, CDR1 is MDHEN and CDR2 is SYDVKM. As DNA, the CDR3 is TGTGCCAGCAGATCTCCGAGTTTTCGCCCTCCATGGCAGTACTTC. Its translation: CASRSPSFRPPWQYF. Variable domain in full (rest from reference TRBV28 and TRBJ2-7): DVKVTQSSRYLVKRTGEKVFLECVQDMDHENMFWYRQDPGLGLRLIYFSYDVKMKEKGDIPEGYSVSREKKERFSLILESASTNQTSMYLCASRSPSFRPPWQYFGPGTRLTVT.

The chain is built from TRBV7-2 and TRBJ2-7; the match to TRBD2 covers 9 bases. With V trimmed by 5 bases and J by 7 bases, 12 bases remained unmatched. CDR1 and CDR2 from the germline V gene are SGHTA and FQGNSA. The CDR3 has 15 amino acids. The CDR3, as DNA: TGTGCCAGCAGCCCAGTCAGGGGCGGGAGGGGAGAGCAGTACTTC. Amino acids: CASSPVRGGRGEQYF.

The rearrangement uses TRBV18 and TRBJ1-5; D remains ambiguous. Deletions cut 4 bases from V and 4 bases from J, with 8 bases between. The CDR3 is 13 amino acids. The germline V gene encodes CDR1 KGHSH and CDR2 LQKENI. DNA for the CDR3: TGTGCCAGCTCACTCTCAGAGAATCAGCCCCAGCATTTT. This codes for CASSLSENQPQHF.

The chain recombines TRBV2 with TRBJ2-5, with 15 bases aligning to TRBD2. J gave up 1 base and V 6 bases, and 3 bases lay outside the gene matches. This CDR3 has 16 residues. Germline V gene sequence: CDR1 SNHLY, CDR2 FYNNEI. CDR3 region: CASSLGLAGGQETQYF. The CDR3 DNA is TGTGCCAGCAGCTTGGGACTAGCGGGAGGCCAAGAGACCCAGTACTTC.

The chain couples TRBV5-1 to TRBJ2-3; 11 nucleotides agree with TRBD2. CDR1 is SGHRS and CDR2 is YFSETQ in the germline V gene. This CDR3 has 15 amino acids. The J segment lost 2 bases and the V segment lost 4 bases, leaving 3 bases of the junction unmatched. CDR3 sequence (DNA): TGCGCCAGCAGCGAGGGACTAGCGGTCACAGATACGCAGTATTTT. Translated: CASSEGLAVTDTQYF.

The chain couples TRBV7-2 to TRBJ2-1; 7 bases are a match to TRBD2. The trim removed 5 bases at V and 8 bases at J, leaving 9 bases unmatched. The germline V gene has CDR1 SGHTA and CDR2 FQGNSA. This CDR3 is 14 amino acids long. The CDR3 nucleotides are TGTGCCAGCAGCCTGGGACTATCTCAAGATGAGCAGTTCTTC. The encoded protein is CASSLGLSQDEQFF.

This clone appeared once. J is TRBJ1-2 and V is TRBV25-1; 7 nucleotides line up with TRBD1. Germline values: CDR1 MGHDK, CDR2 SYGVNS. The CDR3 spans 13 residues. Germline trimming cut 4 bases from V and 9 bases from J; bases unmatched to any gene: 8. The CDR3 DNA reads as TGTGCCAGCAGTGCCCAGACAGGGATAAGCTACACCTTC. Translation: CASSAQTGISYTF.